This T cell receptor beta chain was captured by sequencing in a study of T cells in Graves' hyperthyroidism and ophthalmopathy. General observations from the study: The blood repertoire included most of the expanded thyroid clonotypes above 0.001.

CDR1 and CDR2 from the germline V gene are DFQATT and SNEGSKA (reference sequence). The CDR3 contains 13 residues. V trimming: 4 bases; J trimming: 5 bases; junction bases outside the gene matches: 2. Authors of the study amplified TCR beta CDR3 regions from RNA transcripts. During a first-round RT-PCR of the TCR CDR3, the HTBI primer set was used. MiXCR, applied by TCRdb to the multiplex PCR reads, yields one record per CDR3 protein. Of around 450,000 distinct CDR3 sequences in the sample, roughly 13% are singletons; the top ten hold roughly 4.8%. Of note for this clonotype: The antigen remains unidentified. A much larger clone sits a single nucleotide away, making a read error possible.

Stability of Graves' hyperthyroidism was defined as absent ophthalmopathy progression within 18 months. Input material: blood. The chain employs TRBV20-1 and TRBJ2-1, with 10 bases lining up with TRBD1. This TCR was sampled from a woman under 30 with Graves' hyperthyroidism. CDR3 loop: CSATGTGDNEQFF. CDR3 nucleotides: TGCAGTGCTACCGGGACAGGGGACAATGAGCAGTTCTTC.